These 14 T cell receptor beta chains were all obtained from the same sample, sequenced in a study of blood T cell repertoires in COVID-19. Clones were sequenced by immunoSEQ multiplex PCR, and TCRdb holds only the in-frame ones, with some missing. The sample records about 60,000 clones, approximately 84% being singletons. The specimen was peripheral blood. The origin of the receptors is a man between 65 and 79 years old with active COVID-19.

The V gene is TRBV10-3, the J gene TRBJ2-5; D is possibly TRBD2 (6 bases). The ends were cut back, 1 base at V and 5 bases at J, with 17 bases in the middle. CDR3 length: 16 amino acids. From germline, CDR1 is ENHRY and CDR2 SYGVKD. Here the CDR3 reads CAISELGLTSPETQYF. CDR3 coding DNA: TGTGCCATCAGTGAGTTGGGCCTAACTAGCCCTGAGACCCAGTACTTC.

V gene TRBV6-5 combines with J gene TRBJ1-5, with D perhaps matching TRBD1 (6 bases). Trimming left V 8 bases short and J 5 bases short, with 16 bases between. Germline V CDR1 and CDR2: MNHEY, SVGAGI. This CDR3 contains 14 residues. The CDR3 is CASRRLGGDQPQHF. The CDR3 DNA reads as TGTGCCAGCCGACGTCTAGGGGGTGATCAGCCCCAGCATTTT.

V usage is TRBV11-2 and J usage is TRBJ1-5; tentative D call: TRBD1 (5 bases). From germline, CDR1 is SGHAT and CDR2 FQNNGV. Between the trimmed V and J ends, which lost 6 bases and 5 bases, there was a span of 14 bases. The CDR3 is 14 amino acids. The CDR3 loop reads CASSLDSSDQPQHF. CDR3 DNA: TGTGCCAGCAGTCTCGACAGTTCAGATCAGCCCCAGCATTTT.

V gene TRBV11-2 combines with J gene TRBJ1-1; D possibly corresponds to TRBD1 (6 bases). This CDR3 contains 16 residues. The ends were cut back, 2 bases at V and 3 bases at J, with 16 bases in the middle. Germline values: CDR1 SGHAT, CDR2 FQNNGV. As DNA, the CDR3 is TGTGCCAGCAGCTTACGGGGGGCCTTGGAGTACACTGAAGCTTTCTTT. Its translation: CASSLRGALEYTEAFF.

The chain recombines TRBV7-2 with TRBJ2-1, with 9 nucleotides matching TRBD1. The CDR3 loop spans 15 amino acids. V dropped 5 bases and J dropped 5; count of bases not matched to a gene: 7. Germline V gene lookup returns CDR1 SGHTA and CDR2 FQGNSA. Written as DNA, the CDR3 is TGTGCCAGCAGCCGCGGGACAGGGCCGGACAATGAGCAGTTCTTC. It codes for CASSRGTGPDNEQFF. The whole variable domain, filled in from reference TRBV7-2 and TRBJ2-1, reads GAGVSQSPSNKVTEKGKDVELRCDPISGHTALYWYRQSLGQGLEFLIYFQGNSAPDKSGLPSDRFSAERTGGSVSTLTIQRTQQEDSAVYLCASSRGTGPDNEQFFGPGTRLTVL.

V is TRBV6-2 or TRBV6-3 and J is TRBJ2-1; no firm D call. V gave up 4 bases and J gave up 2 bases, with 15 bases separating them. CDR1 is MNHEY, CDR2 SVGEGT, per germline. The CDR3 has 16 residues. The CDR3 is CASSSIPKRTYNEQFF. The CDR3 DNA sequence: TGTGCCAGCAGTTCCATCCCGAAGCGTACCTACAATGAGCAGTTCTTC.

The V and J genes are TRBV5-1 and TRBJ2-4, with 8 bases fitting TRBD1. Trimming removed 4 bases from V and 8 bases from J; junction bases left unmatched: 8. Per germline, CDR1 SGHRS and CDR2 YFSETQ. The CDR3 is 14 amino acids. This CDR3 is CASSPRQGAYIQYF. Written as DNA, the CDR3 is TGCGCCAGCAGCCCCCGGCAGGGGGCATACATTCAGTACTTC.

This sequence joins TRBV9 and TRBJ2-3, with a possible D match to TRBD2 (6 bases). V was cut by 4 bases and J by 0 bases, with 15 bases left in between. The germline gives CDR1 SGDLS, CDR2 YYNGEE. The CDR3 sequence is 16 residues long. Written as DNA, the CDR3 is TGTGCCAGCAGCTACCAGGAGGGCCTCAGCACAGATACGCAGTATTTT. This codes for CASSYQEGLSTDTQYF.

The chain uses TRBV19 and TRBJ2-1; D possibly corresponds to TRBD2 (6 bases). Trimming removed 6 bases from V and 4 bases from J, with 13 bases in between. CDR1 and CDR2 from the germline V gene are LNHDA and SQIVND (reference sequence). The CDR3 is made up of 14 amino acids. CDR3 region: CASSRDFSYNEQFF. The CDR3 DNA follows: TGTGCCAGTAGCCGGGACTTCTCATACAATGAGCAGTTCTTC. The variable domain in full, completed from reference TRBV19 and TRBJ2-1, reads DGGITQSPKYLFRKEGQNVTLSCEQNLNHDAMYWYRQDPGQGLRLIYYSQIVNDFQKGDIAEGYSVSREKKESFPLTVTSAQKNPTAFYLCASSRDFSYNEQFFGPGTRLTVL.

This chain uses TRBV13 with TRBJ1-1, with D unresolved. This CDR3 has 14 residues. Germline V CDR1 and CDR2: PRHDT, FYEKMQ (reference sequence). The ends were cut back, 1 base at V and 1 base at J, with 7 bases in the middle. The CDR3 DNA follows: TGTGCCAGCAGCTTAGACGGAGGGAACACTGAAGCTTTCTTT. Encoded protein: CASSLDGGNTEAFF.

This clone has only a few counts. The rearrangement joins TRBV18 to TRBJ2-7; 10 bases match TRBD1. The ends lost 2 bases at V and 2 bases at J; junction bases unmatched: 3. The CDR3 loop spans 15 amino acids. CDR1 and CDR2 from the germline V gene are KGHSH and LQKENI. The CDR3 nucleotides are TGTGCCAGCTCACCAGGGACAGGGGACACCTACGAGCAGTACTTC. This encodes CASSPGTGDTYEQYF.

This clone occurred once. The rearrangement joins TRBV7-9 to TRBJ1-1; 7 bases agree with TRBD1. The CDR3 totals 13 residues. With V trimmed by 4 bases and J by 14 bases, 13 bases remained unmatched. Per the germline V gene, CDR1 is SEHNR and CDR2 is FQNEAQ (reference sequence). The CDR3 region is CASSSGGTVVSFF. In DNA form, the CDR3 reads TGTGCCAGCAGCTCCGGCGGGACAGTAGTAAGCTTCTTT.

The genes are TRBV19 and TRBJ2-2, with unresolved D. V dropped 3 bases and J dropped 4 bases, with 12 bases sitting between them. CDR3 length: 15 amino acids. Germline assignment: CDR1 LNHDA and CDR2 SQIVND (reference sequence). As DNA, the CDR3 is TGTGCCAGTAGTATCCAGGTTGCTGGCACCGGGGAGCTGTTTTTT. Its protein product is CASSIQVAGTGELFF.

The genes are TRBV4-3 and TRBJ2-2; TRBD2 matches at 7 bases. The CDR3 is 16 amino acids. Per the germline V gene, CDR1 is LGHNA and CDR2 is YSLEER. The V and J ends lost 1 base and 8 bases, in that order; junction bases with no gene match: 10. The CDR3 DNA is TGCGCCAGCAGCCAAGGAAGGGCAAGCGGGGCTGGGGAGCTGTTTTTT. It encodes CASSQGRASGAGELFF.